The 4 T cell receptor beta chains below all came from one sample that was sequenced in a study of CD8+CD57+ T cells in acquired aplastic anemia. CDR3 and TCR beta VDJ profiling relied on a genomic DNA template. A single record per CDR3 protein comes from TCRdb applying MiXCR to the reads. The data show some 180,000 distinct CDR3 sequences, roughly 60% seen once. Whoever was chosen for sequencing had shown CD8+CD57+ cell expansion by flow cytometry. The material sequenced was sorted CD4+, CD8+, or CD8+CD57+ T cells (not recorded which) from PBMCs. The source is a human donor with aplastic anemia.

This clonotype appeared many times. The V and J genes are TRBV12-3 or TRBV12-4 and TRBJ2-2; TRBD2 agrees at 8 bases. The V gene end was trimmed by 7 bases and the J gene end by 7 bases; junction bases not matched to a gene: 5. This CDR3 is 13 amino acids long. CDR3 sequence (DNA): TGTGCCAGCAAACCCGCGGGGGGCGGGGAGCTGTTTTTT. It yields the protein CASKPAGGGELFF.

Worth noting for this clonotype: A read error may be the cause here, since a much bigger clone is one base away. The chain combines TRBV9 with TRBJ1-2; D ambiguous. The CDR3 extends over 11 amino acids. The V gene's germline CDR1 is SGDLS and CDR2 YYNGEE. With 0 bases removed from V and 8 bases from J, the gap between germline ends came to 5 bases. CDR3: CASSVVGGYTF. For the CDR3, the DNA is TGTGCCAGCAGCGTAGTGGGCGGCTACACCTTC.

CDR3 amino acids: CSVAQTFADTQYF. The CDR3 DNA is TGCAGCGTTGCCCAGACTTTCGCAGATACGCAGTATTTT. This chain links TRBV29-1 with TRBJ2-3; D remains unclear. Germline V gives CDR1 SQVTM, CDR2 ANQGSEA. The CDR3 length is 13 residues. Between the trimmed V and J ends, which lost 4 bases and 4 bases, there was a span of 12 bases.

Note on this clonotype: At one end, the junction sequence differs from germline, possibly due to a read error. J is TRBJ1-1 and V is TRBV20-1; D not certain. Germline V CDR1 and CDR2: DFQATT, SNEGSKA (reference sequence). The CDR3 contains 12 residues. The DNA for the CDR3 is TGCAGTGCTAGAGAAGATGAGCTTGAAGCCTTCTTT. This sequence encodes CSAREDELEAFF.